The 32 T cell receptor beta chains in this list originate from one sample, sequenced in a study of blood T cell repertoires in COVID-19. The data were produced by immunoSEQ multiplex PCR, yet TCRdb's version contains in-frame clones alone and is incomplete. The repertoire includes 140,000 or so clones, 85% to 90% of them detected once, and around 40% sits in the top ten. Sequencing was done on a sample of peripheral blood. All receptors derive from a man aged 45-65 years who had recovered from COVID-19.

The gene calls are TRBV7-2 and TRBJ2-5; 8 bases line up with TRBD2. V lost 0 bases, J lost 5 bases, and 5 bases stayed unmatched. The CDR3 has 15 residues. The germline V gene encodes CDR1 SGHTA and CDR2 FQGNSA. The DNA of the CDR3 is TGTGCCAGCAGCTTAGCTAGCGGGGCTTTGGAGACCCAGTACTTC. Its translation is CASSLASGALETQYF.

This clone was seen a single time. This chain joins TRBV29-1 and TRBJ2-3; D might be TRBD1 (5 bases). Trimming removed 4 bases from V and 4 bases from J, with 6 bases in between. The length of the CDR3 is 11 residues. The germline CDR1 and CDR2 sequences are SQVTM and ANQGSEA. The CDR3 protein is CSVVGADTQYF. The CDR3 DNA sequence: TGCAGCGTTGTAGGGGCAGATACGCAGTATTTT.

This chain uses TRBV6-5 with TRBJ1-1, with 8 bases aligning to TRBD1. V lost 6 bases to trimming and J lost 0 bases; unmatched junction nucleotides: 6. The CDR3 contains 15 residues. Germline-derived CDR1 and CDR2 are MNHEY and SVGAGI. CDR3 in amino acids: CASRNGQGLNTEAFF. CDR3 sequence (DNA): TGTGCCAGCAGAAACGGACAGGGACTGAACACTGAAGCTTTCTTT.

The chain is built from TRBV9 and TRBJ1-6; D is unclear. The CDR3 is 14 amino acids. Germline CDR1 reads SGDLS; CDR2 reads YYNGEE. Trimming took off 4 bases at V and 7 bases at J, with 12 bases between the two ends. The chain's CDR3 is CASSREIGNSPLHF. The CDR3 bases are TGTGCCAGCAGCCGGGAGATAGGCAATTCACCCCTCCACTTT.

This chain connects TRBV29-1 to TRBJ1-1, with D maybe TRBD1 (6 bases). Germline V gives CDR1 SQVTM, CDR2 ANQGSEA. The CDR3 is 12 amino acids. The CDR3 sequence: CAMRGLGAEAFF. CDR3 DNA sequence: TGCGCCATGAGGGGGTTGGGCGCTGAAGCTTTCTTT.

This clone was observed a single time. The CDR3 is CASSFSPYEQYF. DNA for the CDR3: TGTGCCAGCAGTTTCAGTCCCTACGAGCAGTACTTC. V gene TRBV12-3 or TRBV12-4 combines with J gene TRBJ2-7; no reliable D call. This CDR3 comprises 12 residues. Trimming cost V 3 bases and J 2 bases, with 5 bases left between them.

In this sample, this clone turned up once. This chain joins TRBV4-3 and TRBJ2-7; 10 positions match TRBD1. From germline, CDR1 is LGHNA and CDR2 YSLEER. The CDR3 is 16 amino acids. V trimming: 0 bases; J trimming: 1 base; junction bases outside the gene matches: 3. This CDR3 reads CASSQEGTGVSYEQYF. The CDR3 DNA follows: TGCGCCAGCAGCCAAGAGGGGACAGGGGTGTCCTACGAGCAGTACTTC.

This rearrangement joins TRBV2 to TRBJ1-4; maybe TRBD1 (5 bases). The CDR3 covers 15 residues. Germline values: CDR1 SNHLY, CDR2 FYNNEI. V was trimmed by 5 bases and J by 7 bases, leaving 17 bases between them. CDR3 sequence (DNA): TGTGCCAGCAGTTTCACAGGTCAAGGTGGTGAAAAACTGTTTTTT. It specifies CASSFTGQGGEKLFF.

The rearrangement uses TRBV27 and TRBJ2-2; D is unclear. CDR1 is MNHEY, CDR2 SMNVEV, per germline (reference sequence). CDR3 length equals 16 residues. Trimming shortened V by 2 bases and J by 1 base, and 11 bases separated the two germline ends. CDR3 nucleotide sequence: TGTGCCAGCAGTTTAGGTGCGGTGGGGAACACCGGGGAGCTGTTTTTT. Translating gives CASSLGAVGNTGELFF.

Of note for this clone: Distinct nucleotide sequences in the sample also encode this CDR3. The rearrangement links TRBV7-8 to TRBJ1-2; D is perhaps TRBD1 (5 bases). CDR1 is SGHVS and CDR2 is FQNEAQ in the germline V gene. Deletions cut 5 bases from V and 2 bases from J, with 9 bases between. The CDR3 extends over 13 amino acids. The CDR3 DNA reads TGTGCCAGCAGCCCGGACAAGAACTATGGCTACACCTTC. Residues: CASSPDKNYGYTF.

This sequence joins TRBV6-2 or TRBV6-3 and TRBJ1-5; perhaps TRBD1 as D (5 bases). The V end lost 0 bases, the J end lost 0 bases, and 21 bases lay between the germline ends. Germline-derived CDR1 and CDR2 are MNHEY and SVGEGT. CDR3 length: 20 residues. The CDR3 sequence: CASSYSLVFRRDYSNQPQHF. Here the CDR3 DNA reads TGTGCCAGCAGTTACTCTTTGGTTTTTCGCAGGGACTATAGCAATCAGCCCCAGCATTTT.

This clone was counted once. The chain couples TRBV5-4 to TRBJ1-4; the D is unclear. The germline CDR1 and CDR2 sequences are SGHNT and YYREEE (reference sequence). The CDR3 runs to 15 residues. V was clipped by 0 bases and J by 7 bases, with 13 bases between them. CDR3 sequence: CASSLVPGSLEKLFF. CDR3 sequence (DNA): TGTGCCAGCAGCTTGGTTCCGGGTTCCCTTGAAAAACTGTTTTTT.

This chain links TRBV5-8 with TRBJ1-1, with TRBD1 as a possible D gene (5 bases). This CDR3 region has 16 residues. V lost 4 bases, J lost 5 bases, and 21 bases lay in between. Per the germline V gene, CDR1 is SGHTS and CDR2 is YDEGEE. The DNA for the CDR3 is TGTGCCAGCAGCCCGGCCTGGGACGGGGGTCGGACTGAAGCTTTCTTT. Translated, it gives CASSPAWDGGRTEAFF. Looking up the rest from reference TRBV5-8 and TRBJ1-1 gives the full variable domain: EAGVTQSPTHLIKTRGQQATLRCSPISGHTSVYWYQQALGLGLQFLLWYDEGEERNRGNFPPRFSGRQFPNYSSELNVNALELEDSALYLCASSPAWDGGRTEAFFGQGTRLTVV.

The V gene is TRBV19, the J gene TRBJ1-5; 10 bases fit TRBD1. Germline V gene lookup returns CDR1 LNHDA and CDR2 SQIVND (reference sequence). V lost 3 bases to trimming and J lost 6 bases; unmatched junction nucleotides: 5. This CDR3 contains 15 residues. The CDR3 loop reads CASSMVRDRGQPQHF. The CDR3 region has the DNA TGTGCCAGTAGTATGGTGAGGGACAGGGGTCAGCCCCAGCATTTT.

The CDR3 loop reads CASSHSTGTGQETQYF. CDR3 sequence (DNA): TGTGCCAGCAGCCATTCAACCGGGACAGGCCAAGAGACCCAGTACTTC. The V gene is TRBV3-1 (or the pseudogene TRBV3-2), the J gene TRBJ2-5, with 8 bases aligning to TRBD1. This CDR3 comprises 16 residues. Germline-derived CDR1 and CDR2 are LGHDT and YNNKEL (reference sequence). V lost 3 bases and J lost 1; bases outside the gene matches: 7.

V is TRBV11-3 and J is TRBJ2-3; the D gene is possibly TRBD2 (6 bases). CDR3 length equals 14 residues. V was shortened by 5 bases and J by 2 bases, with 11 bases between the two germline ends. CDR1 SGHNT and CDR2 YENEEA come from the germline V gene. The CDR3 bases are TGTGCCAGCAGCCGCGGGGAGACCACAGATACGCAGTATTTT. Protein product: CASSRGETTDTQYF. The full variable domain, its missing parts supplied by reference TRBV11-3 and TRBJ2-3, is EAGVVQSPRYKIIEKKQPVAFWCNPISGHNTLYWYLQNLGQGPELLIRYENEEAVDDSQLPKDRFSAERLKGVDSTLKIQPAELGDSAVYLCASSRGETTDTQYFGPGTRLTVL.

DNA for the CDR3: TGTGCCAGCAGCCGATCAGTCGGGGGGCCCCCCTACGAGCAGTACTTC. This sequence encodes CASSRSVGGPPYEQYF. This chain joins TRBV4-2 and TRBJ2-7; the D gene is possibly TRBD2 (7 bases). V was pared by 4 bases and J by 2 bases, with 18 bases between. Germline lookup yields CDR1 LGHNA and CDR2 YNFKEQ. The CDR3 sequence is 16 residues long.

V is TRBV4-3 and J is TRBJ2-7; weak D call: TRBD2 (5 bases). This CDR3 is 13 amino acids long. Trimming cost V 1 base and J 6 bases, with 10 bases left between them. The germline CDR1 and CDR2 sequences are LGHNA and YSLEER. CDR3 in amino acids: CASSQVTGGEQYF. The CDR3 nucleotides read TGCGCCAGCAGCCAAGTGACCGGAGGCGAGCAGTACTTC.

J is TRBJ2-2 and V is TRBV7-6; TRBD1 matches at 8 bases. Germline loops: CDR1 SGHVS, CDR2 FNYEAQ. The CDR3 spans 14 residues. V dropped 5 bases and J dropped 6; count of bases not matched to a gene: 5. The CDR3 here is CASSRPQGAGELFF. CDR3 coding DNA: TGTGCCAGCAGCCGTCCACAGGGGGCCGGGGAGCTGTTTTTT.

The chain links TRBV11-1 to TRBJ1-2; TRBD1 matches at 7 bases. V shed 2 bases, J shed 4 bases, and the junction held 10 bases outside the gene matches. CDR1 is SGHAT and CDR2 is FQDESV in the germline V gene (reference sequence). The CDR3 extends over 16 amino acids. CDR3 sequence (DNA): TGTGCCAGCAGCTTAAGACGCGGGACAGACCTCTATGGCTACACCTTC. Amino acids: CASSLRRGTDLYGYTF.

The sample holds one count of this clone. The rearrangement links TRBV11-3 to TRBJ2-1; possibly TRBD1 for D (5 bases). The ends were cut back, 5 bases at V and 6 bases at J, with 14 bases in the middle. CDR1 and CDR2 (germline): SGHNT, YENEEA. This CDR3 is built from 14 residues. CDR3 DNA: TGTGCCAGCAGCCCCTCGACAGCTCGCAATGAGCAGTTCTTC. Its protein is CASSPSTARNEQFF.

V is TRBV4-3 and J is TRBJ2-2; D may be TRBD1 (5 bases). Trimming shortened V by 1 base and J by 7 bases, and 13 bases separated the two germline ends. The length of the CDR3 is 15 residues. Germline V gene data show CDR1 as LGHNA and CDR2 as YSLEER. The CDR3, as DNA: TGCGCCAGCAGCCAAGGGGCAGGGTATAACGGGGAGCTGTTTTTT. Translated: CASSQGAGYNGELFF.

This chain uses TRBV7-2 with TRBJ2-7; TRBD2 might be the D (6 bases). CDR1 and CDR2 (germline): SGHTA, FQGNSA. Trimming took 5 bases from V and 3 from J, leaving 17 bases between them. The CDR3 runs to 15 residues. The CDR3 here is CASSPLGQGGYEQYF. The CDR3 DNA reads TGTGCCAGCAGCCCTCTGGGGCAGGGAGGCTACGAGCAGTACTTC.

The rearrangement joins TRBV2 to TRBJ1-4; 7 nucleotides agree with TRBD1. J lost 8 bases, V lost 6 bases, and 6 bases had no gene match. Germline V lookup: CDR1 SNHLY, CDR2 FYNNEI. This CDR3 is built from 13 residues. CDR3 sequence reads: CASRGQVIEKLFF. The DNA of the CDR3 is TGTGCCAGCAGAGGACAGGTTATCGAAAAACTGTTTTTT. Combining the CDR3 with reference TRBV2 and TRBJ1-4 gives the whole variable domain EPEVTQTPSHQVTQMGQEVILRCVPISNHLYFYWYRQILGQKVEFLVSFYNNEISEKSEIFDDQFSVERPDGSNFTLKIRSTKLEDSAMYFCASRGQVIEKLFFGSGTQLSVL.

This chain joins TRBV24-1 and TRBJ2-3; 8 bases are a match to TRBD1. The CDR3 is made up of 12 amino acids. Germline CDR1 KGHDR, CDR2 SFDVKD. V was clipped by 6 bases and J by 6 bases; unmatched bases: 1. Here the CDR3 reads CATSQGADTQYF. The CDR3 DNA sequence: TGTGCCACCAGTCAGGGGGCGGATACGCAGTATTTT.

V gene TRBV5-5 combines with J gene TRBJ1-2; 9 bases align to TRBD1. J lost 7 bases, V lost 4 bases, and 2 bases had no gene match. The CDR3 is 12 residues long. CDR1 SGHKS and CDR2 YYEKEE come from the germline V gene (reference sequence). The CDR3 is CASSQTGGGYTF. CDR3 DNA: TGTGCCAGCAGCCAGACAGGGGGTGGCTACACCTTC.

This rearrangement joins TRBV15 to TRBJ1-2, with TRBD1 as a possible D gene (6 bases). Trimming removed 3 bases from V and 6 bases from J, with 11 bases in between. The CDR3 sequence is 13 residues long. CDR1 and CDR2 from the germline V gene are LNHNV and YYDKDF (reference sequence). The chain's CDR3 is CATSSRGVHGYTF. CDR3 coding DNA: TGTGCCACCAGCAGCAGGGGTGTTCATGGCTACACCTTC.

The V gene is TRBV29-1, the J gene TRBJ2-7, with a tentative D call TRBD1 (6 bases). V was trimmed by 2 bases and J by 3 bases, leaving 11 bases between them. CDR3 length: 13 amino acids. CDR1 SQVTM and CDR2 ANQGSEA come from the germline V gene. The CDR3 sequence is CSVELVGGYEQYF. DNA of the CDR3: TGCAGCGTTGAATTGGTAGGGGGCTACGAGCAGTACTTC.

The chain has TRBV29-1 and TRBJ2-7; a possible D gene is TRBD1 (6 bases). Trimming took 1 base from V and 2 from J, leaving 6 bases between them. The germline V gene has CDR1 SQVTM and CDR2 ANQGSEA. The CDR3 totals 12 residues. CDR3 in DNA: TGCAGCGTTGAAGGGACAGCCTACGAGCAGTACTTC. Protein sequence: CSVEGTAYEQYF.

The rearrangement uses TRBV7-2 and TRBJ2-5; D is undetermined. The CDR3 sequence is 12 residues long. Germline V gives CDR1 SGHTA, CDR2 FQGNSA. Trimming left V 5 bases short and J 4 bases short, with 8 bases between. The chain's CDR3 is CASSARRETQYF. DNA of the CDR3: TGTGCCAGCAGCGCTAGGCGAGAGACCCAGTACTTC.

The chain is built from TRBV7-9 and TRBJ2-1; D may be TRBD2 (6 bases). The germline V gene has CDR1 SEHNR and CDR2 FQNEAQ (reference sequence). V was pared by 3 bases and J by 2 bases, with 17 bases between. The CDR3 has 17 residues. The CDR3 coding sequence is TGTGCCAGCAGCTTTGGTCCGGGGGTAGGCGCCTACAATGAGCAGTTCTTC. It yields the protein CASSFGPGVGAYNEQFF.

The CDR3 DNA reads TGTGCCAGCAACCTGGGAGGAGCAACAGATACGCAGTATTTT. Translating it yields CASNLGGATDTQYF. The chain uses TRBV5-5 and TRBJ2-3; TRBD2 is a possible D gene (6 bases). The CDR3 totals 14 residues. Germline V gives CDR1 SGHKS, CDR2 YYEKEE (reference sequence). Deletions cut 6 bases from V and 3 bases from J, with 14 bases between.